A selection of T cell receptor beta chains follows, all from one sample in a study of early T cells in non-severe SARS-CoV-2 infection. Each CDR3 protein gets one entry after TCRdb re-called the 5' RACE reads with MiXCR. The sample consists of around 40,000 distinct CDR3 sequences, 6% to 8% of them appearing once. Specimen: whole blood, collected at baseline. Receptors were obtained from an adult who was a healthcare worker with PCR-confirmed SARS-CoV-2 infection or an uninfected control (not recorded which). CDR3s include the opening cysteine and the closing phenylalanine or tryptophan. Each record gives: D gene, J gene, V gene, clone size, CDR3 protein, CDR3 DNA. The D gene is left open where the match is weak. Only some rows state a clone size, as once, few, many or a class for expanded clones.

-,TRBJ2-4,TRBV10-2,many,CASSHAKNIQYF,TGCGCCAGCAGTCATGCCAAAAACATTCAGTACTTC
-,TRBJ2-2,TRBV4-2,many,CASSQDKIGGELFF,TGTGCCAGCAGCCAGGACAAAATAGGCGGGGAGCTGTTTTTT
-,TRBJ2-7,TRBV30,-,CAWSVHRDDEQYF,TGTGCCTGGAGTGTACACAGGGATGACGAGCAGTACTTC
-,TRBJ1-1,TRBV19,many,CASSLALETENTQAFF,TGTGCCAGTAGCCTAGCCCTAGAGACAGAGAACACTCAAGCTTTCTTT
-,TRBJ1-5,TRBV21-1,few,CASSKEVSNQPQHF,TGTGCCAGCAGCAAAGAAGTCTCCAATCAGCCCCAGCATTTT
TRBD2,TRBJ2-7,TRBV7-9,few,CASRQAGGPYEQYF,TGTGCCAGCAGGCAAGCGGGAGGGCCTTACGAGCAGTACTTC
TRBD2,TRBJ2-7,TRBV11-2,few,CASSSGTSLGIEQYF,TGTGCCAGCAGCTCAGGGACTAGCCTTGGGATCGAGCAGTACTTC
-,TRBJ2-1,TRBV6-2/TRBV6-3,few,CASSYESSYNEQFF,TGTGCCAGCAGTTACGAGAGCTCCTACAATGAGCAGTTCTTC
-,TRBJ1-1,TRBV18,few,CASSPDFRDEAFF,TGTGCCAGCTCACCGGATTTCCGGGACGAAGCTTTCTTT
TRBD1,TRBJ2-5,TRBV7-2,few,CASSPAAGGETQYF,TGTGCCAGCAGCCCAGCTGCAGGGGGAGAGACCCAGTACTTC
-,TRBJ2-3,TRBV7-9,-,CASSLFEKDTQYF,TGTGCCAGCAGCTTGTTTGAAAAAGATACGCAGTATTTT
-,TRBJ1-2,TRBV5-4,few,CASSSDSGKRIANYGYTF,TGTGCCAGCAGCTCCGACTCGGGAAAACGGATCGCTAACTATGGCTACACCTTC
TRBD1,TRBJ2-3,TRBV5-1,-,CASSAGRGQATDTQYF,TGCGCCAGCAGTGCGGGTAGGGGACAGGCTACAGATACGCAGTATTTT
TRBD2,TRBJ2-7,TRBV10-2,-,CASSGGASGSAYEQYF,TGCGCCAGCAGCGGGGGGGCTAGCGGGAGTGCGTACGAGCAGTACTTC
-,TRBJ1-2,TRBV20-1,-,CSASPSRGYTF,TGCAGTGCTAGTCCCTCGCGGGGCTACACCTTC
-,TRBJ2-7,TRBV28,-,CASSPALYEQYF,TGTGCCAGCAGTCCGGCGTTGTACGAGCAGTACTTC
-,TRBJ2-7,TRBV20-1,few,CSASLGSSYEQYF,TGCAGTGCTAGTCTCGGCAGCTCCTACGAGCAGTACTTC
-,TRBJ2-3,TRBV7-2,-,CASSSSGTPWADTQYF,TGTGCCAGCAGCTCTTCCGGGACGCCCTGGGCAGATACGCAGTATTTT
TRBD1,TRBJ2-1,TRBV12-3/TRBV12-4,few,CASSAQGAFGEQFF,TGTGCCAGCAGTGCCCAGGGGGCGTTTGGTGAGCAGTTCTTC
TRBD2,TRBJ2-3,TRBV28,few,CASSLYAGGVDTQYF,TGTGCCAGCAGTTTATATGCGGGAGGGGTAGATACGCAGTATTTT
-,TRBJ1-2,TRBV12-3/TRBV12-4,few,CASSLAGGLIYGYTF,TGTGCCAGCAGTTTAGCGGGGGGCCTAATCTATGGCTACACCTTC
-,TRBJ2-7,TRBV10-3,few,CAISEGQGTYEQYF,TGTGCCATCAGTGAAGGCCAGGGCACCTACGAGCAGTACTTC
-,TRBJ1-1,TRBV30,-,CAWMEGVAFF,TGTGCCTGGATGGAGGGAGTCGCTTTCTTT
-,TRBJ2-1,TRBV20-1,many,CSARDFAGLVGGEQFF,TGCAGTGCTAGAGACTTTGCTGGACTAGTAGGGGGTGAGCAGTTCTTC
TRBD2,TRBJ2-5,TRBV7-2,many,CASSLASGRAGETQYF,TGTGCCAGCAGCTTAGCTAGCGGGAGGGCCGGTGAGACCCAGTACTTC
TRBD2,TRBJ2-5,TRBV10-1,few,CASSPGLAGVETQYF,TGCGCCAGCAGCCCCGGACTAGCGGGAGTCGAGACCCAGTACTTC
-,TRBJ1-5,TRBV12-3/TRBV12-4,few,CASGGDNQPQHF,TGTGCCAGCGGCGGAGACAATCAGCCCCAGCATTTT
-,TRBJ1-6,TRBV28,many,CASTSPGRGRSPLHF,TGTGCCAGCACTTCACCGGGGCGGGGTAGATCACCCCTCCACTTT
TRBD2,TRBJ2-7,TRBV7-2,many,CASSKGLAEIEQYF,TGTGCCAGCAGCAAAGGACTAGCGGAAATCGAGCAGTACTTC
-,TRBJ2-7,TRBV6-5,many,CASSRGPSLYEQYF,TGTGCCAGCAGTAGGGGACCTTCTCTCTACGAGCAGTACTTC
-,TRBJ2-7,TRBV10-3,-,CAISANADSYEQYF,TGTGCCATCAGTGCCAACGCGGATTCCTACGAGCAGTACTTC
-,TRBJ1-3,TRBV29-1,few,CSVESSVGNTIYF,TGCAGCGTTGAGAGCTCGGTTGGAAACACCATATATTTT